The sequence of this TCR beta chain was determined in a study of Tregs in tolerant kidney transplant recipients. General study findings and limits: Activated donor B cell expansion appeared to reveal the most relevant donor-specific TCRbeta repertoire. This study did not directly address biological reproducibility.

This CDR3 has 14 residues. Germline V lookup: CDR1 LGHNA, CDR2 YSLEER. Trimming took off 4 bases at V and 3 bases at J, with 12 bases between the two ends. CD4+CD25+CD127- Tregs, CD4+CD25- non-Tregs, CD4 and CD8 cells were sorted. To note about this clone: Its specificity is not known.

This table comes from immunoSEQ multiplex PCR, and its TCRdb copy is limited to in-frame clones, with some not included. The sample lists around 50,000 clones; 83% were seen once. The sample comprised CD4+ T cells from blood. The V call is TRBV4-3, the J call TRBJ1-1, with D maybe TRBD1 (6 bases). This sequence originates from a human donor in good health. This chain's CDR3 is CASSPRQADTEAFF. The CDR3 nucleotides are TGCGCCAGCAGCCCGAGACAGGCCGACACTGAAGCTTTCTTT.